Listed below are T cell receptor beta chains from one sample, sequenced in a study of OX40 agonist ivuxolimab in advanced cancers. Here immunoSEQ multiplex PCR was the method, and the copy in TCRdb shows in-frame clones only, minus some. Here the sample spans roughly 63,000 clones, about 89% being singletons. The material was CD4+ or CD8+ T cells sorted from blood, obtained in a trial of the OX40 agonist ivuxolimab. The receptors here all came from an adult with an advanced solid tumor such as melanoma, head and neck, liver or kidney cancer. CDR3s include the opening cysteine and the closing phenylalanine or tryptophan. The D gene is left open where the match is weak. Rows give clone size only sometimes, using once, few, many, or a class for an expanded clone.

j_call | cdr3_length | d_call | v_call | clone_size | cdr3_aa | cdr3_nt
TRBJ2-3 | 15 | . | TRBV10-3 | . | CAIRGRDLVADTQYF | TGTGCCATCAGGGGCCGGGACTTAGTCGCGGATACGCAGTATTTT
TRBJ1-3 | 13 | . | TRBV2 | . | CASRGSIGNTIYF | TGTGCCAGCAGGGGTTCTATTGGAAACACCATATATTTT
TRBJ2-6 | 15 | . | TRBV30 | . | CAWSVGADGANVLTF | TGTGCCTGGAGTGTTGGGGCGGATGGGGCCAACGTCCTGACTTTC
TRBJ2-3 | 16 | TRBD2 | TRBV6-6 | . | CASRSGTSGRVDTQYF | TGTGCCAGCAGGTCCGGGACTAGCGGGAGGGTAGATACGCAGTATTTT
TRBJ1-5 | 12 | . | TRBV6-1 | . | CASQEGRQPQHF | TGTGCCAGCCAGGAGGGGCGGCAGCCCCAGCATTTT
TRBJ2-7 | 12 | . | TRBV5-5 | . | CASSLVTGWQYF | TGTGCCAGCAGCTTGGTGACAGGTTGGCAGTACTTC
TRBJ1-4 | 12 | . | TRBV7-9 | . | CASSFSVEKLFF | TGTGCCAGCAGCTTTTCGGTTGAAAAACTGTTTTTT
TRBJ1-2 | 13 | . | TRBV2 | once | CASSEGRNYGYTF | TGTGCCAGCAGTGAAGGCAGGAACTATGGCTACACCTTC
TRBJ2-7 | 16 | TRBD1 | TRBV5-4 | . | CASSTPEGQGPYEQYF | TGTGCCAGCAGCACCCCGGAGGGACAGGGGCCCTACGAGCAGTACTTC
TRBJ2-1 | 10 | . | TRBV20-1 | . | CSARYNEQFF | TGCAGTGCTAGATACAATGAGCAGTTCTTC
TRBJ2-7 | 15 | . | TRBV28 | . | CASSFASSGSYEQYF | TGTGCCAGCAGTTTCGCGAGTAGCGGCTCCTACGAGCAGTACTTC
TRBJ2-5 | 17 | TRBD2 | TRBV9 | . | CASSAGGASGRQETQYF | TGTGCCAGCAGCGCCGGGGGAGCTAGCGGGAGACAAGAGACCCAGTACTTC
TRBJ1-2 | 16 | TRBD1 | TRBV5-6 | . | CASRTRQGATNYGYTF | TGTGCCAGCAGAACCCGACAGGGGGCGACCAACTATGGCTACACCTTC
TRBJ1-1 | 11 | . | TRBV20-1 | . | CSAGDGTEAFF | TGCAGTGCTGGGGACGGCACTGAAGCTTTCTTT
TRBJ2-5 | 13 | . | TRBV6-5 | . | CASSSQGSETQYF | TGTGCCAGCAGTTCGCAGGGTTCAGAGACCCAGTACTTC
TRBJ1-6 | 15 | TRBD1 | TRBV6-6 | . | CASRLPGQSNSPLHF | TGTGCCAGCAGACTACCGGGACAGAGCAATTCACCCCTCCACTTT
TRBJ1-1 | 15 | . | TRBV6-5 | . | CASSSLGGANTEAFF | TGTGCCAGCAGTTCCTTGGGGGGGGCGAACACTGAAGCTTTCTTT
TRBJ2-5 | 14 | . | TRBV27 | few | CASRPGQHQETQYF | TGTGCCAGCAGGCCCGGACAGCACCAAGAGACCCAGTACTTC
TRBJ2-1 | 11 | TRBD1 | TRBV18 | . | CASSTDRGQFF | TGTGCCAGCTCAACGGACAGGGGGCAGTTCTTC
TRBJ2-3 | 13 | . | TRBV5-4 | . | CASSWRGTDTQYF | TGTGCCAGCAGCTGGAGGGGCACAGATACGCAGTATTTT
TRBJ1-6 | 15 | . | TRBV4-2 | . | CASSQTVPYNSPLHF | TGTGCCAGCAGCCAAACAGTGCCCTATAATTCACCCCTCCACTTT
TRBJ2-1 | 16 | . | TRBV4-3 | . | CASSQDGGRGVNEQFF | TGCGCCAGCAGCCAAGATGGGGGCCGGGGGGTAAATGAGCAGTTCTTC
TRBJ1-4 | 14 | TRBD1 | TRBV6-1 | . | CASSRTGIYEKLFF | TGTGCCAGCAGCCGGACAGGAATTTACGAAAAACTGTTTTTT
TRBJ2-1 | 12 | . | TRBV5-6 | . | CASSLVANEQFF | TGTGCCAGCAGCTTGGTTGCAAATGAGCAGTTCTTC